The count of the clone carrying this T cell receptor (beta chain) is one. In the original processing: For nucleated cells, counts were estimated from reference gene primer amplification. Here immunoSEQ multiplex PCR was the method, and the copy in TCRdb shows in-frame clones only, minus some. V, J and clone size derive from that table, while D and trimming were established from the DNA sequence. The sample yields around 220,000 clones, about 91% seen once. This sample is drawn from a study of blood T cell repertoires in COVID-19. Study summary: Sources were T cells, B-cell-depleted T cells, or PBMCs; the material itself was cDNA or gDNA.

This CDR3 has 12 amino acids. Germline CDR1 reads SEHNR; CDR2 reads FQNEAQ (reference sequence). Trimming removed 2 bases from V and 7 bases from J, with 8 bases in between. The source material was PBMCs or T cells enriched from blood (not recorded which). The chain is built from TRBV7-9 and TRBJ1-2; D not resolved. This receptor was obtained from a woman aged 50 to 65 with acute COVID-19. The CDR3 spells CASSLRFGGYTF. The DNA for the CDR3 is TGTGCCAGCAGCTTACGGTTCGGTGGCTACACCTTC. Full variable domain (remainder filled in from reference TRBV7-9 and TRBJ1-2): DTGVSQNPRHKITKRGQNVTFRCDPISEHNRLYWYRQTLGQGPEFLTYFQNEAQLEKSRLLSDRFSAERPKGSFSTLEIQRTEQGDSAMYLCASSLRFGGYTFGSGTRLTVV.